These T cell receptor beta chains were read from a single sample in a study of T-cell memory formation after mild COVID-19. TCRdb reprocessed the 5' RACE reads with MiXCR, giving one entry per CDR3 protein. Of hundreds of thousands of distinct CDR3 sequences detected, around 18% appear once; the ten largest clones hold roughly 8.4%. The sample comprised PBMCs or a T cell subset sorted from them (not recorded which). These receptors originate from an adult woman who had mild COVID-19 (a few samples of this study predate the infection). Cell type and time point are not known. CDR3s include the opening cysteine and the closing phenylalanine or tryptophan. Fields, in order: CDR3 protein, V gene.

CASTLQGSALNTEAFF,TRBV5-6
CASSPLRVLTEAFF,TRBV18
CASTSNPSSYEQYF,TRBV5-1
CASSLVVAGGFPYEQYF,TRBV7-2
CASNRWDTNQPQHF,TRBV7-2
CASSYGTPGSGELFF,TRBV7-3
CASSASGGSGETQYF,TRBV11-3
CATSDQLTGLNEQFF,TRBV24-1
CAISSPGQGGYEQYF,TRBV10-3
CSAPDRSSYEQYF,TRBV20-1
CATSTGLGQGTGELFF,TRBV15
CASSLSSTTSYNEQFF,TRBV5-1
CASKLSGKETQYF,TRBV27
CATSRDRTGGYTF,TRBV15
CSASPNTGDGYTF,TRBV20-1
CASSPGLFTGELFF,TRBV6-2/TRBV6-3
CASNSGTSATDTQYF,TRBV12-3/TRBV12-4
CASSENQETQYF,TRBV25-1
CASSYSWAGDSNQPQHF,TRBV6-2/TRBV6-3
CASSYGHSLPQNEQFF,TRBV5-1
CASSFDGTWETQYF,TRBV7-3
CASSLTSEKLFF,TRBV7-9
CASRSDMWGANVLTF,TRBV7-9
CATSDQKRDSETQYF,TRBV24-1
CATSTNSGANVLTF,TRBV15
CASSFGGSADTQYF,TRBV5-1
CASSQDRGLNEKLFF,TRBV4-3
CASSYQAGYNEQFF,TRBV6-5
CASSPHPGQGIDEQYF,TRBV9
CASRGNLVNTEAFF,TRBV27
CASKREPIEGAYEQYF,TRBV7-6
CSARVLRGGRHTDTQYF,TRBV20-1
CASSRLISEQPQHF,TRBV4-1
CAIKPGGLAGLNEQFF,TRBV10-3
CASSGLAGITDTQYF,TRBV25-1
CASSSGTGATEAFF,TRBV7-3
CASSETSGRTDTQYF,TRBV7-8
CASSSRGGVYNEQFF,TRBV7-9
CATSPTAGHQETQYF,TRBV15
CASSSRSRGDTEAFF,TRBV7-9
CASSLAGLQGEQYF,TRBV5-6
CSALKDSNSPLHF,TRBV20-1